The T cell receptor beta chain described here comes from a study of cytotoxic CD8 clonotypes in ibrutinib-treated CLL. Study-level information: The authors obtained response samples at a median of about 12 months of treatment, range 6 to 36. Study-level points and caveats: Under therapy, public clonotypes either contracted or stayed stable, and they were uncommon.

The data were produced by immunoSEQ multiplex PCR, yet TCRdb's version contains in-frame clones alone and is incomplete. The data contain over 200,000 clones, roughly 65% of them seen just once; the ten biggest clones take up roughly 5.8%. Of note for this clone: Its antigen is not identified.

J lost 6 bases, V lost 5 bases, and 14 bases had no gene match. Germline V gene sequence: CDR1 SGHRS, CDR2 YFSETQ. CDR3 length equals 17 residues. This TCR was recovered from a human donor with chronic lymphocytic leukemia. The sequences come from PBMCs, collected after 12 months of ibrutinib treatment. This chain joins TRBV5-1 and TRBJ2-1, with 10 bases matching TRBD2. CDR3 bases: TGCGCCAGCAGGCACACCTGGACTAGCGGACTCTCCAATGAGCAGTTCTTC. Encoded protein: CASRHTWTSGLSNEQFF.